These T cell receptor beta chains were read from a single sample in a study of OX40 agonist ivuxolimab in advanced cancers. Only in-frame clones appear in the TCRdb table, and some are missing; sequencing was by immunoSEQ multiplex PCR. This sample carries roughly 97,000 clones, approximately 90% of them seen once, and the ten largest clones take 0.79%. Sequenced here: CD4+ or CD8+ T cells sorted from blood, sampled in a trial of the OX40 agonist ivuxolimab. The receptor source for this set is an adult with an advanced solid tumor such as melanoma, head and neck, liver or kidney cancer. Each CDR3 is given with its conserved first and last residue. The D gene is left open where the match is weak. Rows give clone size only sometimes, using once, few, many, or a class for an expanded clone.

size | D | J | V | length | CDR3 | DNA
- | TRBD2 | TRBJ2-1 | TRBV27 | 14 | CASSFSGGENEQFF | TGTGCCAGCAGTTTCAGCGGGGGTGAGAATGAGCAGTTCTTC
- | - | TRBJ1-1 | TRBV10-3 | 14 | CAISEYGGNTEAFF | TGTGCCATCAGTGAGTACGGGGGTAACACTGAAGCTTTCTTT
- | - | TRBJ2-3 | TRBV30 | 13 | CAWSGGGTDTQYF | TGTGCCTGGAGCGGAGGAGGCACAGATACGCAGTATTTT
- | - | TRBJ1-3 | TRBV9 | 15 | CASSVAAGGGNTIYF | TGTGCCAGCAGCGTAGCTGCGGGTGGGGGAAACACCATATATTTT
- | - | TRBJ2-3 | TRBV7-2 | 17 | CASSLVRLAGGADTQYF | TGTGCCAGCAGCTTGGTCAGGCTAGCTGGGGGAGCAGATACGCAGTATTTT
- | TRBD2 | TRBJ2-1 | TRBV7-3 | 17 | CASSLSVSGGLGNEQFF | TGTGCCAGCAGCTTATCGGTCAGCGGGGGGTTAGGCAATGAGCAGTTCTTC
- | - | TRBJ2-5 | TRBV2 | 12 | CASSYLEETQYF | TGTGCCAGCAGTTACCTCGAAGAGACCCAGTACTTC
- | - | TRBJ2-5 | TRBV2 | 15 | CASSEVQLHQETQYF | TGTGCCAGCAGTGAAGTCCAGCTCCACCAAGAGACCCAGTACTTC
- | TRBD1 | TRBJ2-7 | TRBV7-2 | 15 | CASSLVPGQGYEQYF | TGTGCCAGCAGCTTAGTCCCGGGACAGGGCTACGAGCAGTACTTC
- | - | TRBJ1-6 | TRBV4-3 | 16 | CASSQDYRQNNSPLHF | TGCGCCAGCAGCCAAGATTACCGACAGAATAATTCACCCCTCCACTTT
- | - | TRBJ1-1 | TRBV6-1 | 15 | CASTPTDGRGTEAFF | TGTGCCAGCACTCCTACGGACGGCCGAGGCACTGAAGCTTTCTTT
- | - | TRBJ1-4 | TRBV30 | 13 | CAWRMGVNEKLFF | TGTGCCTGGAGGATGGGGGTTAATGAAAAACTGTTTTTT
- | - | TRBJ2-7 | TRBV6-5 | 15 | CASIPTLSKTYEQYF | TGTGCCAGCATCCCTACCCTCTCCAAAACGTACGAGCAGTACTTC
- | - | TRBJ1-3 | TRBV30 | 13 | CAWSISSGNTIYF | TGTGCCTGGAGTATAAGCTCTGGAAACACCATATATTTT
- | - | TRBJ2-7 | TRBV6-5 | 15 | CASHRPGAPTYEQYF | TGTGCCAGCCACCGCCCAGGGGCACCCACCTACGAGCAGTACTTC
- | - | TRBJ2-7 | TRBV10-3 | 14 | CAISERGARDEQYF | TGTGCCATCAGTGAGAGGGGGGCCCGGGACGAGCAGTACTTC
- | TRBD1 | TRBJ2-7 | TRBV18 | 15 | CASSLGTGDTYEQYF | TGTGCCAGCTCACTAGGGACAGGGGATACCTACGAGCAGTACTTC
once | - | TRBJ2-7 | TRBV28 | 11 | CASRHQAGQYF | TGTGCCAGCAGACACCAGGCAGGGCAGTACTTC
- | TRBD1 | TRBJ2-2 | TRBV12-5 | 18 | CASGSRQGVCLNTGELFF | TGTGCTAGTGGTTCTAGACAGGGGGTCTGTCTAAACACCGGGGAGCTGTTTTTT
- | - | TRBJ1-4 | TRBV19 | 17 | CASSIDLTGIGNEKLFF | TGTGCCAGTAGTATAGATCTGACGGGAATCGGGAATGAAAAACTGTTTTTT
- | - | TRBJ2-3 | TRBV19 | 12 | CASRTEGDTQYF | TGTGCCAGTAGGACCGAGGGGGATACGCAGTATTTT
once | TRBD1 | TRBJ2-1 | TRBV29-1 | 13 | CSVRRTGDNEQFF | TGCAGCGTTAGACGGACAGGTGACAATGAGCAGTTCTTC
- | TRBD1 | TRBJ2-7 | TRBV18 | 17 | CASSLTSEGQGLGEQYF | TGTGCCAGCTCCCTAACGTCTGAGGGACAGGGGTTGGGCGAGCAGTACTTC
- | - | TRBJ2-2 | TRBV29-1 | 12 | CSGSQNTGELFF | TGCAGTGGGTCCCAGAACACCGGGGAGCTGTTTTTT
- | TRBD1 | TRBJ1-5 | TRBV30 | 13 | CAWGTGTNQPQHF | TGTGCCTGGGGGACAGGGACGAATCAGCCCCAGCATTTT
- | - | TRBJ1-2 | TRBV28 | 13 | CASSTQGHYGYTF | TGTGCCAGCAGTACCCAGGGCCACTATGGCTACACCTTC
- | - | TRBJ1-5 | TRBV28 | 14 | CASRGVGLNQPQHF | TGTGCCAGCAGGGGGGTAGGGCTCAATCAGCCCCAGCATTTT
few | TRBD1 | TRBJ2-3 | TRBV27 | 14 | CASSQGTATDTQYF | TGTGCCAGCAGTCAGGGGACAGCCACAGATACGCAGTATTTT
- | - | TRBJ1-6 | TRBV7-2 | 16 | CASRSTQSSYNSPLHF | TGTGCCAGCAGGTCGACGCAAAGCTCCTATAATTCACCCCTCCACTTT
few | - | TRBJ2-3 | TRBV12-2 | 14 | CASRLAQGADTQYF | TGTGCAAGTCGCTTAGCGCAGGGGGCGGATACGCAGTATTTT
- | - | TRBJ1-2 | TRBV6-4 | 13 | CASSDPENYGYTF | TGTGCCAGCAGTGACCCAGAAAACTATGGCTACACCTTC